This T cell receptor beta chain was identified in a study of blood T cell repertoires in COVID-19. Study-level information: Specimens from acute and convalescent COVID-19 originated in the United States, Italy and Spain. PBMCs, B-cell-depleted T cells, or T cells provided the cDNA or gDNA that made up the material.

Per germline, CDR1 LGHNA and CDR2 YSLEER. The CDR3 covers 18 residues. V lost 0 bases and J lost 4; bases outside the gene matches: 6. Original data processing: Reference gene primer amplification in the assay estimated nucleated cell counts. This table comes from immunoSEQ multiplex PCR, and its TCRdb copy is limited to in-frame clones, with some not included. The D gene and trimming were derived from the DNA, and the V and J assignments and clone size from that table. The profile shows a few hundred thousand clones, around 82% of them singletons. The specimen sequenced was peripheral blood. The rearrangement uses TRBV4-3 and TRBJ2-1; 13 positions agree with TRBD2. The TCR originated in a woman aged 18-29 years with acute or convalescent COVID-19. Here the CDR3 reads CASSQDRTSGRYYNEQFF. The CDR3 nucleotides are TGCGCCAGCAGCCAAGATCGGACTAGCGGGAGATATTACAATGAGCAGTTCTTC.